This TCR beta chain was captured by sequencing in a study of cytomegalovirus exposure and HLA in healthy donors. Study outcomes and limitations: CMV antigen specificity of a few CMV-associated chains was confirmed in vitro. Most TCRs appeared rarely, but some public TCRs recurred in many donors. A classifier reportedly called cytomegalovirus status with high sensitivity and specificity. There were around 160 TCR beta chains listed as cytomegalovirus-associated.

About this clone itself: Its antigen is unknown.

The germline V gene has CDR1 MGHRA and CDR2 YSYEKL. V lost 1 base and J 4 bases, leaving 10 bases between the germline ends. The CDR3 runs 14 residues. TCRdb's copy holds only in-frame clones and misses some; the assay was immunoSEQ multiplex PCR. The table lists 150,000 to 200,000 clones, 90% to 97% of them singletons. The source material was PBMCs. The genes are TRBV4-1 and TRBJ1-1; tentative D call: TRBD1 (6 bases). The clonotype originates from a woman between 18 and 30 years old in good health and CMV-seronegative. The CDR3 region is CASSQGGGGTEAFF. In DNA form, the CDR3 reads TGCGCCAGCAGCCAAGGAGGGGGGGGCACTGAAGCTTTCTTT.